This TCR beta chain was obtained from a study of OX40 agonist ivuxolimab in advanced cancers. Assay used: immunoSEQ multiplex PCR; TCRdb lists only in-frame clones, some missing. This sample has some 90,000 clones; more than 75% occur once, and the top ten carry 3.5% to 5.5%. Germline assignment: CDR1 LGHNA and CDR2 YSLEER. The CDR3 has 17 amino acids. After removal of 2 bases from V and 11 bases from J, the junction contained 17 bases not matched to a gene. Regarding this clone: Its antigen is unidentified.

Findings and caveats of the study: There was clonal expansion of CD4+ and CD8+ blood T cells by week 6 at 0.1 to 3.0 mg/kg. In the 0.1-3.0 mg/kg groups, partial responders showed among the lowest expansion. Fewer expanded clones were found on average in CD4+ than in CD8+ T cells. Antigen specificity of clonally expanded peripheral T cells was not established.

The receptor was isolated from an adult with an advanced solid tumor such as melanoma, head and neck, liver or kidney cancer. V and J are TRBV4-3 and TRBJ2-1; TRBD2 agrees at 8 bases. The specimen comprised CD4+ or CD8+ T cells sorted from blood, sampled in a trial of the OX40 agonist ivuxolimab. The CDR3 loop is CASSQTATTGTRVKQFF. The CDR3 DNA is TGCGCCAGCAGCCAAACCGCCACCACCGGGACTAGGGTTAAGCAGTTCTTC.